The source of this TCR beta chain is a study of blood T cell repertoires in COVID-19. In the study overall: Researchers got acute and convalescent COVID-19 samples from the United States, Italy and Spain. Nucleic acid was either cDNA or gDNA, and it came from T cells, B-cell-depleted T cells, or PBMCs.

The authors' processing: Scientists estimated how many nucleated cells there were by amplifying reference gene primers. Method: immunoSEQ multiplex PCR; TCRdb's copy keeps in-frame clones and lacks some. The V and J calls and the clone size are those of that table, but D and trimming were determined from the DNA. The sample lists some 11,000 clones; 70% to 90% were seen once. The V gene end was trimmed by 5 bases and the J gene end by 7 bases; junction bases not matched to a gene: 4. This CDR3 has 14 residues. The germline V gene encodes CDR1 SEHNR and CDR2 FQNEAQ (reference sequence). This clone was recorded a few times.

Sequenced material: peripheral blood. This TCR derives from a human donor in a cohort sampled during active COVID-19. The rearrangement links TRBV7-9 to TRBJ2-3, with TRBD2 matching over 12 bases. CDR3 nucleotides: TGTGCCAGCAGCACGACTAGCGGGAGTAATACGCAGTATTTT. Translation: CASSTTSGSNTQYF. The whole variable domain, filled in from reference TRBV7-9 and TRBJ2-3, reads DTGVSQNPRHKITKRGQNVTFRCDPISEHNRLYWYRQTLGQGPEFLTYFQNEAQLEKSRLLSDRFSAERPKGSFSTLEIQRTEQGDSAMYLCASSTTSGSNTQYFGPGTRLTVL.